This T cell receptor beta chain was sequenced for a study of T cell repertoires in cytomegalovirus infection. In the study overall: Shared public TCR beta signatures pointed to both CMV infection and a matching HLA type.

TCRdb called the reads again in MiXCR, with one record for every CDR3 protein. The profile covers 200,000 to 300,000 distinct CDR3 sequences, with approximately 8.3% appearing a single time and over 12% taken by the ten largest. Whole-study results and caveats: Pooled public TCR beta family frequency picked out CMV carriers with the relevant HLA.

This clonotype was seen ten or more times. Antigen: not known. CDR3 length: 13 residues. CDR1 and CDR2 (germline): SEHNR, FQNEAQ (reference sequence). Between the trimmed V and J ends, which lost 2 bases and 4 bases, there was a span of 8 bases. This TCR was recovered from a human donor in good health (CMV status not recorded). Some clones in this sample may be carry-over from other donors' samples. Sample: PBMCs. The V and J genes are TRBV7-9 and TRBJ1-1, with D possibly TRBD1 on 5 matching bases. The CDR3: CASSLMGGTEAFF. In DNA, the CDR3 is TGTGCCAGCAGCTTAATGGGGGGCACTGAAGCTTTCTTT.